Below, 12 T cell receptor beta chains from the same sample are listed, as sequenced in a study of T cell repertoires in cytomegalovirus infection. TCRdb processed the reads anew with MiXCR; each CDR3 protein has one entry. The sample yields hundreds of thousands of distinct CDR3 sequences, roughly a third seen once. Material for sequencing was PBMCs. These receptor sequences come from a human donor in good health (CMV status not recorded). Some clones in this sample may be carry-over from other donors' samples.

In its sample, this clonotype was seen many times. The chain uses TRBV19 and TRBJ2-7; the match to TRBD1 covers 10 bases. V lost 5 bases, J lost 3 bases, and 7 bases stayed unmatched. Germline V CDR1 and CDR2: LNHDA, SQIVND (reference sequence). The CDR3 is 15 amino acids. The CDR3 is CASSAGTGAFYEQYF. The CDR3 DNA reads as TGTGCCAGTAGTGCCGGGACAGGGGCCTTCTACGAGCAGTACTTC.

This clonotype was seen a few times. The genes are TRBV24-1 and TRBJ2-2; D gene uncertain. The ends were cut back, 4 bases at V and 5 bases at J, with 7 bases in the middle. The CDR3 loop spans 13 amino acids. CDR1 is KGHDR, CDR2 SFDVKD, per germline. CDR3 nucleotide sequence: TGTGCCACCAGTGAGATCCATACCGGGGAGCTGTTTTTT. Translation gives CATSEIHTGELFF.

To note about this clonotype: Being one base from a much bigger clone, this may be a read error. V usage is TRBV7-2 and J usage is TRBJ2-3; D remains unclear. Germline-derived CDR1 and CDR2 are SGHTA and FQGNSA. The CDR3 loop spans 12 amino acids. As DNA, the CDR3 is TGTGCCAGCAGCCCTTCGGCAGATACGCAGTGTTTT. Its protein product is CASSPSADTQCF.

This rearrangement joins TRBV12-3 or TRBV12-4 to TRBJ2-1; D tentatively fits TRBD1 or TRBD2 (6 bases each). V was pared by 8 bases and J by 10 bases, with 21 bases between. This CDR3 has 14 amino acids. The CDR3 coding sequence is TGTGCCAGCCGCCGAGGGGGGACCAGGCCCGAGCAGTTCTTC. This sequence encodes CASRRGGTRPEQFF.

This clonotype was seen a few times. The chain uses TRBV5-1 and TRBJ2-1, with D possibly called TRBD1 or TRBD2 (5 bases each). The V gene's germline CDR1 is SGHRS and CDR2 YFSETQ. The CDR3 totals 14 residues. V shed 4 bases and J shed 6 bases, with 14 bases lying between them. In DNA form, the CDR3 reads TGCGCCAGCAGCACCGACGGGGCCCCCAATGAGCAGTTCTTC. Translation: CASSTDGAPNEQFF.

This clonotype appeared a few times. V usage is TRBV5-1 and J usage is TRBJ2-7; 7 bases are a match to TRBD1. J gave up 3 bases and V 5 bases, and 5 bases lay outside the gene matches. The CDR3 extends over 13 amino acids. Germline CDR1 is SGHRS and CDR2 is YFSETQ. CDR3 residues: CASSNAGGYEQYF. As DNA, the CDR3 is TGCGCCAGCAGTAATGCAGGGGGCTACGAGCAGTACTTC.

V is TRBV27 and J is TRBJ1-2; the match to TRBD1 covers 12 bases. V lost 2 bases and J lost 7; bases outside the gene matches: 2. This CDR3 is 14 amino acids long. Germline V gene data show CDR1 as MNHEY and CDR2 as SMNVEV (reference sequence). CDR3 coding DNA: TGTGCCAGCAGTTTAGGGACAGGGGGCTTTGGCTACACCTTC. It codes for CASSLGTGGFGYTF.

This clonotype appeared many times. CDR3 residues: CASSEVGNQPQHF. The CDR3 DNA is TGTGCCAGCAGTGAAGTCGGCAATCAGCCCCAGCATTTT. This rearrangement joins TRBV6-1 to TRBJ1-5; D ambiguous. The CDR3 sequence is 13 residues long. Germline V gene lookup returns CDR1 MNHNS and CDR2 SASEGT. V lost 1 base and J lost 2, with 3 bases in between.

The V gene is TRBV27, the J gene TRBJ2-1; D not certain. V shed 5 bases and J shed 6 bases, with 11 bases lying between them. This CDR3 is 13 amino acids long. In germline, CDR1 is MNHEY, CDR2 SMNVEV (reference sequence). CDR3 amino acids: CASSRAPGNEQFF. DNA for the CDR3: TGTGCCAGCAGTCGGGCCCCAGGCAATGAGCAGTTCTTC.

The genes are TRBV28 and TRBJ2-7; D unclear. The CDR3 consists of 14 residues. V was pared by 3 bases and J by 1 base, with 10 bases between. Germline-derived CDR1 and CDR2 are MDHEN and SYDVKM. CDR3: CASSFSTESYEQYF. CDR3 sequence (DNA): TGTGCCAGCAGTTTTTCTACTGAATCCTACGAGCAGTACTTC.

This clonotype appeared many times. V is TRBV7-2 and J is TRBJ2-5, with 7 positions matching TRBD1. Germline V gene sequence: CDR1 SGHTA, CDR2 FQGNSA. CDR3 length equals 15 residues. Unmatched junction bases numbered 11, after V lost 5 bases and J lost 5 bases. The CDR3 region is CASSRTQGVQETQYF. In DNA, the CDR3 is TGTGCCAGCAGCCGAACCCAGGGGGTTCAGGAGACCCAGTACTTC.

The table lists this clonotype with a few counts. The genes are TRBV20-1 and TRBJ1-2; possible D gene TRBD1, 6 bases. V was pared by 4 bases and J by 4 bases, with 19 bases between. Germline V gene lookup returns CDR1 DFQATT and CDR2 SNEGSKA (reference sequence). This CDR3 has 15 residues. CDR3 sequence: CSATRPPGDVYGYTF. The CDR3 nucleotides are TGCAGTGCTACCCGCCCACCAGGGGACGTCTATGGCTACACCTTC.